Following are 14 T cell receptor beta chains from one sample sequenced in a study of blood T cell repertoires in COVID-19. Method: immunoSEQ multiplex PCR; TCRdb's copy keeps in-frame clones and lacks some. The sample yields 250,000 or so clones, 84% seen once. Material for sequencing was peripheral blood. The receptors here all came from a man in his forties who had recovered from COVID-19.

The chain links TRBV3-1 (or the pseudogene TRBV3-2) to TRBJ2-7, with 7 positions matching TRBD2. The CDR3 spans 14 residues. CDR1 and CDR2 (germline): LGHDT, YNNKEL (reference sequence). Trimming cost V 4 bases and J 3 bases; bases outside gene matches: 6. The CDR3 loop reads CASSPGGLNYEQYF. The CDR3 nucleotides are TGTGCCAGCAGCCCGGGGGGACTAAACTACGAGCAGTACTTC.

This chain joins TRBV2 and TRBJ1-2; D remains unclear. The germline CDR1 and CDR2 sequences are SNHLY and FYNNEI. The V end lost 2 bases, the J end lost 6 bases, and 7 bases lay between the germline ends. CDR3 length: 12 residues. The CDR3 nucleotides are TGTGCCAGCAGTGAAACAGCTGATGGCTACACCTTC. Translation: CASSETADGYTF.

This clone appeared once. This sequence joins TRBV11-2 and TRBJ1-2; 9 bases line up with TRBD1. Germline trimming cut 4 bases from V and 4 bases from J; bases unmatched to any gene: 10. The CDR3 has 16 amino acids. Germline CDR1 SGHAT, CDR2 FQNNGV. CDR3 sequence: CASSSPTTGGVYGYTF. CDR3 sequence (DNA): TGTGCCAGCAGCTCACCTACGACAGGGGGAGTCTATGGCTACACCTTC.

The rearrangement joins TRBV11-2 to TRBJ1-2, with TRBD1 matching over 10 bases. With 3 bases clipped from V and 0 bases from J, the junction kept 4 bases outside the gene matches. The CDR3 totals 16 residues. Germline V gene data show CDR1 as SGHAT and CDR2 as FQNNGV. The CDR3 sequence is CASSLDRGESNYGYTF. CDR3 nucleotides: TGTGCCAGCAGCTTGGACAGGGGGGAATCTAACTATGGCTACACCTTC. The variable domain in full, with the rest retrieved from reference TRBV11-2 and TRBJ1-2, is EAGVAQSPRYKIIEKRQSVAFWCNPISGHATLYWYQQILGQGPKLLIQFQNNGVVDDSQLPKDRFSAERLKGVDSTLKIQPAKLEDSAVYLCASSLDRGESNYGYTFGSGTRLTVV.

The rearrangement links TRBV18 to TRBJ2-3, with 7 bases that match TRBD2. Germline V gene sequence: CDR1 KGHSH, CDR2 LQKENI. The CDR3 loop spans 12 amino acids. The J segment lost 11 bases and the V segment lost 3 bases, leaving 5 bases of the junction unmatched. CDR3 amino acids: CASSPGEGMQYF. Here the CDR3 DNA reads TGTGCCAGCTCACCGGGGGAGGGTATGCAGTATTTT.

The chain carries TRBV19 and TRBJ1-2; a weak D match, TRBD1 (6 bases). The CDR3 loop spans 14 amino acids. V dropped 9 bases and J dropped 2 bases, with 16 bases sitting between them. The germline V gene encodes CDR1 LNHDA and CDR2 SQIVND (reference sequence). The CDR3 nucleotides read TGTGCCAGCCTACCCCGGGGGGCGAACTATGGCTACACCTTC. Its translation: CASLPRGANYGYTF.

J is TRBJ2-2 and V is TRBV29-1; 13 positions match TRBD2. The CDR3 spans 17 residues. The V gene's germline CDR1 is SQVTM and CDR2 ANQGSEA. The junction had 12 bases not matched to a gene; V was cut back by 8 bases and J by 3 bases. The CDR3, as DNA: TGCAGCCCCGCACGGACTAGCGGGAGTAGGGACACCGGGGAGCTGTTTTTT. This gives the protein CSPARTSGSRDTGELFF.

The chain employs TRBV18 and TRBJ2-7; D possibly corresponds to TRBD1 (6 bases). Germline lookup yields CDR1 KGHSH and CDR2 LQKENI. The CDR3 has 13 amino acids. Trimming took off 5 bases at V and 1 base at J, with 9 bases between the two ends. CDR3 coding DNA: TGTGCCAGCTCAAAGGACAGTTCCTACGAGCAGTACTTC. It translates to CASSKDSSYEQYF.

The DNA of the CDR3 is TGCGCCAGCAGCTTGGATGCGGGGATCTATGGCTACACCTTC. Amino acid sequence: CASSLDAGIYGYTF. The chain recombines TRBV5-1 with TRBJ1-2; D not certain. There are 14 residues in the CDR3. V dropped 0 bases and J dropped 4 bases, with 10 bases sitting between them. The germline V gene has CDR1 SGHRS and CDR2 YFSETQ. Using reference TRBV5-1 and TRBJ1-2 for the parts outside the CDR3, the full variable domain is KAGVTQTPRYLIKTRGQQVTLSCSPISGHRSVSWYQQTPGQGLQFLFEYFSETQRNKGNFPGRFSGRQFSNSRSEMNVSTLELGDSALYLCASSLDAGIYGYTFGSGTRLTVV.

CDR3 bases: TGTGCCAGCAGCTCGGGACAGGGGGCTGTCCATGTGAAACTGTTTTTT. It translates to CASSSGQGAVHVKLFF. The V and J genes are TRBV7-9 and TRBJ1-4; 12 bases map to TRBD1. CDR1 SEHNR and CDR2 FQNEAQ come from the germline V gene (reference sequence). V was clipped by 4 bases and J by 11 bases; unmatched bases: 11. This CDR3 comprises 16 residues.

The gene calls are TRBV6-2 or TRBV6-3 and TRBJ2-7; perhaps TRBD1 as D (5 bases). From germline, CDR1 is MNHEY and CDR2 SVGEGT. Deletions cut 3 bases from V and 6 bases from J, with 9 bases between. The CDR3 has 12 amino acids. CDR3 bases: TGTGCCAGCAGTTATTCAGGGTTCGAGCAGTACTTC. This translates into CASSYSGFEQYF.

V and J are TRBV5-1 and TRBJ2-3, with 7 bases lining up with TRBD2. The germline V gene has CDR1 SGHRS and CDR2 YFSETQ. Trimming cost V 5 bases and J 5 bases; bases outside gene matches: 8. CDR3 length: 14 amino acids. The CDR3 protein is CASRGGGVQDTQYF. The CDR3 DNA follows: TGCGCCAGCAGAGGTGGGGGGGTACAAGATACGCAGTATTTT.

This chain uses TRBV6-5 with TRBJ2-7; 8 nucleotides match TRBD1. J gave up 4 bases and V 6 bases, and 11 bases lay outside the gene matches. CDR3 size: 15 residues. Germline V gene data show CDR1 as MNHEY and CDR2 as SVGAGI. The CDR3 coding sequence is TGTGCCAGCAGACCAAAGCCGGGACAGGCTTACGAGCAGTACTTC. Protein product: CASRPKPGQAYEQYF.

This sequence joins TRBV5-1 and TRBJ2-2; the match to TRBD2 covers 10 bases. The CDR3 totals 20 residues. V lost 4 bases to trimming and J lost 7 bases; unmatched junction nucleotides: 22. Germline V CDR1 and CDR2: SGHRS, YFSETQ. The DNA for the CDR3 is TGCGCCAGCAGCCTTCGACTGGGGCGGCAAGCGGGGGGGCCCGGCGGGGAGCTGTTTTTT. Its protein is CASSLRLGRQAGGPGGELFF.